This entry features one T cell receptor (beta chain) sequence. These data originate in a study of T cells in Graves' hyperthyroidism and ophthalmopathy. RNA transcripts provided the source from which TCR beta CDR3 regions were amplified. The study used the HTBI primer set for a first-round RT-PCR of the TCR CDR3. TCRdb ran MiXCR on the multiplex PCR reads and lists one entry per CDR3 protein. The profile shows roughly 710,000 distinct CDR3 sequences, approximately 40% of them singletons. Germline CDR1 reads DFQATT; CDR2 reads SNEGSKA (reference sequence). The trim removed 3 bases at V and 4 bases at J, leaving 4 bases unmatched. The CDR3 loop spans 13 amino acids. Pregnant or lactating patients were excluded, as were those with uncontrolled infection or other autoimmune disease.

The V call is TRBV20-1, the J call TRBJ2-5; 8 bases are a match to TRBD1. Sequencing was done on a sample of blood. The clonotype was recovered from a woman in her thirties or forties with Graves' hyperthyroidism. DNA of the CDR3: TGCAGTGCTAGCCGGACAGGGTCAGAGACCCAGTACTTC. Translating it yields CSASRTGSETQYF.